What follows describes a single T cell receptor beta chain. This clone was detected a few times. The clone's antigen remains unknown. Base qualities are missing; no much larger clone stands one base away. This record belongs to a study of beta chain features in type 1 diabetes (dated by TCRdb to the late 2010s). Notes on the research overall: Mean age, gender distribution, total cell number and subset yield did not differ between patients and healthy donors. Whereas all 28 donors provided naive and central memory subsets, regulatory and stem cell-like memory subsets were isolated from just 8 patients and roughly eight healthy donors. The study compared TCRB repertoires of sorted circulating CD4+ T cell subsets between recently diagnosed type 1 diabetes patients and matched healthy donors. A total of approximately 100 million sorted cells were examined across all samples, and the number of cells per subset was strongly correlated with RNA yield. The full study reports these points: In all four CD4+ subsets, TCRB CDR3 length was moderately but significantly shorter in type 1 diabetes patients. Shorter templates might have been favored by PCR, but patient and control samples were amplified and corrected together, so both groups would have been affected equally by any skew. HLA sub-analyses involved small numbers of individuals, so any influence of HLA type on TCRB rearrangement remained unresolved. Because cDNA was sequenced instead of genomic DNA, activated cells with high expression could be over-represented, although the groups did not differ in activation or CD3 levels. Naive, central memory and regulatory TCRB repertoires appeared to be more alike among patients than among healthy donors. Patients with type 1 diabetes made fewer insertions and deleted more nucleotides at VDJ recombination sites, implying thymic rearrangement abnormalities.

All of the isolated RNA was reverse transcribed with the High Capacity cDNA Reverse Transcription Kit, so expressed TCRB transcripts were sequenced. Deep immunoSEQ sequencing was performed on naive, central memory and regulatory T cell samples, with an average of roughly 3.6 million total reads per sample. Sorted cells were lysed in RLT buffer, and RNA was extracted using DNase-treated RNeasy Micro or Mini kits according to cell number. To prevent cross-contamination, every cell subset was processed on its own, while patient and healthy donor samples were processed together. The immunoSEQ multiplex PCR was used to amplify TCRB sequences from cDNA, yielding 87-bp fragments that span the CDR3 region. The amplicons were sequenced using the Illumina HiSeq platform. The authors' analysis ran thus. PCR bias was computationally corrected using synthetic template baselines, reads within Hamming distance 2 were collapsed, and singletons that could not be merged were discarded. Reads were aligned against IMGT to assign V, D and J genes, CDR3 length and insertions or deletions at six rearrangement sites. Within each subset, clonotype counts were normalized to the number of sorted cells before true diversity and Gini coefficients were calculated with the tcR R package. Repertoire sharing was quantified using the overlap coefficient calculated on TCRB nucleotide sequences. Out-of-frame TCRB sequences from naive cells were analyzed to stand in for the pre-selection repertoire. TCRdb took this table from immuneACCESS and kept in-frame rearrangements with V and J called. Such tables lack part of the clones; where checked against another copy, unresolved V genes explain under half of the gap, and the rest is unexplained. That table is the source of V, J and clone size, and D and trimming were worked out from the DNA. The table for this sample lists more than 250,000 clones; roughly an eighth of them were counted only once. Approximately 0.015% of the sample rests with the top ten.

From each donor, a single peripheral blood sample of roughly 0.11 L on average was drawn into heparinised tubes. A BD FACSAria II and a panel including CD45RO, CCR7, CD25, CD127, CD95 and CD27 were used to sort naive, central memory, regulatory and stem cell-like memory CD4+ T cells. Every sorted population had a purity above 95%. PBMCs were isolated right away by Lymphoprep density gradient centrifugation and were stained directly, without culture. To minimize batch effects, samples were stained and sorted in pairs, one healthy donor with one patient per experiment. Deletion took 8 bases off V and 7 bases off J, with a span of 15 bases between the germline ends. From the cysteine through the phenylalanine, the CDR3 covers 12 amino acids. Of all the DNA, just the CDR3 is kept, 36 bases in frame from base 1. Sequences SGDLS (CDR1) and YYNGEE (CDR2) are obtained from the germline V gene.

The sequence was collected from a man aged 25-45 years with type 1 diabetes. Sequencing was carried out using naive CD4+ T cells from blood. The sample's cell subset or site label, in plain terms: true naive CD4+ T cells. The sequence joins TRBV9 to TRBJ1-2; no D gene can be assigned with confidence. The DNA reads TGTGCCAGTTCGCTTCCTCCGGGTGGCTACACCTTC. This sequence encodes CASSLPPGGYTF.